This TCR beta chain was identified in a study of shared clonotypes between healthy human individuals. Naive CD8 cells were CD45RO-negative, positively selected for CCR7, excluding terminally differentiated effector memory CD45RA+ cells. The V gene end was trimmed by 5 bases and the J gene end by 4 bases; junction bases not matched to a gene: 3. Germline V gene data show CDR1 as MNHEY and CDR2 as SVGAGI. The CDR3 runs to 15 residues. Profiling relied on immunoSEQ multiplex PCR, and the TCRdb table lists in-frame clones only, not all of them. The sample carries around 700,000 clones, roughly 94% recorded once. This clone was recorded once. Antigen unknown. Points from the study as a whole: Incompleteness in sorted-subset sequencing, despite large depth, was shown by rarefaction.

Specimen: naive CD8+ T cells sorted from blood. The chain combines TRBV6-5 with TRBJ2-1, with 12 bases that match TRBD2. The clonotype originates from a man between 25 and 39 years old in good health. CDR3 bases: TGTGCCAGCAGTACCGGGACTAGCGGGTACAATGAGCAGTTCTTC. The encoded protein is CASSTGTSGYNEQFF.